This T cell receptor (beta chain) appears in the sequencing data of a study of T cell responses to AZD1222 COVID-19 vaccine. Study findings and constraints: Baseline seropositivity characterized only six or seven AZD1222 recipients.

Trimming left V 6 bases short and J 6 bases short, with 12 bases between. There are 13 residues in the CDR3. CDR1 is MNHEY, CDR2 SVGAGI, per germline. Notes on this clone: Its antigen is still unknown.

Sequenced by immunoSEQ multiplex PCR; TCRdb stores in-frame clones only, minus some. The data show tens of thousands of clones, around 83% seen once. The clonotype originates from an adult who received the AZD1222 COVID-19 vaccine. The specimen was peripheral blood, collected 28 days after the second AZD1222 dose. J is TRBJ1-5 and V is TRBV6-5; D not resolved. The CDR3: CASRAPPTQPQHF. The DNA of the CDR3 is TGTGCCAGCAGGGCACCCCCCACTCAGCCCCAGCATTTT.